This T cell receptor beta chain was identified in a study of blood T cell repertoires in COVID-19. Study-level background: Whether acute or convalescent, the COVID-19 samples came from the United States, Italy and Spain. Nucleic acid was either cDNA or gDNA, and it came from T cells, B-cell-depleted T cells, or PBMCs.

The germline CDR1 and CDR2 sequences are SGHRS and YFSETQ. The CDR3 runs to 17 residues. V lost 0 bases, J lost 1 base, and 6 bases stayed unmatched. How the authors handled the data: Amplification with reference gene primers provided the estimates of nucleated cell counts. Clones were sequenced by immunoSEQ multiplex PCR, and TCRdb holds only the in-frame ones, with some missing. V, J and clone size are taken as reported in that table, and D and trimming were inferred from the DNA itself. Of 70,000 to 95,000 clones listed, 81% were seen once; the top ten hold 13%. The receptor was isolated from a human donor in a cohort sampled during active COVID-19. The chain employs TRBV5-1 and TRBJ2-1, with 8 nucleotides matching TRBD2. The sequenced sample consisted of peripheral blood. CDR3 sequence: CASSLAKRGMSYNEQFF. CDR3 sequence (DNA): TGCGCCAGCAGCTTGGCCAAGCGGGGGATGTCCTACAATGAGCAGTTCTTC.